These 18 T cell receptor beta chains originate from one sample sequenced in a study of memory CD4+ T cells and cytomegalovirus serostatus. Single viable CD3+CD4+CD8-CD45RO+ cells were sorted as the memory CD4+ T cells. The assay was immunoSEQ multiplex PCR, and TCRdb's table has in-frame clones only and misses some. The sample records some 53,000 clones, 78% being singletons. The specimen sequenced was memory CD4+ T cells from blood. The receptors were sampled from an adult in good health and CMV-seronegative.

This chain joins TRBV19 and TRBJ2-5; the D is unclear. Germline CDR1 LNHDA, CDR2 SQIVND (reference sequence). The CDR3 is 13 amino acids. V was cut by 4 bases and J by 2 bases, with 8 bases left in between. CDR3 bases: TGTGCCAGTAGTAGGTTCAGACAAGAGACCCAGTACTTC. Its protein product is CASSRFRQETQYF.

This clone was seen a few times. The rearrangement uses TRBV10-1 and TRBJ2-6; a possible D gene is TRBD1 (6 bases). V lost 7 bases and J lost 0, with 16 bases in between. In germline, CDR1 is WNHNN, CDR2 SYGVQD (reference sequence). This CDR3 has 17 amino acids. CDR3 nucleotides: TGCGCCAGCACCGGGACATCGGAAATCTCTGGGGCCAACGTCCTGACTTTC. Encoded protein: CASTGTSEISGANVLTF.

The genes are TRBV18 and TRBJ1-4; D is ambiguous. The V end was cut by 4 bases, the J end by 8 bases, with 17 bases between. Germline V lookup: CDR1 KGHSH, CDR2 LQKENI. The CDR3 is 15 amino acids. The CDR3 bases are TGTGCCAGCTCACACGACCGCAGAAAGGAAGAAAAACTGTTTTTT. This sequence encodes CASSHDRRKEEKLFF.

The chain carries TRBV19 and TRBJ2-1, with D possibly being TRBD2 (7 bases). This CDR3 has 14 amino acids. V lost 4 bases and J 5 bases, leaving 12 bases between the germline ends. Germline lookup yields CDR1 LNHDA and CDR2 SQIVND (reference sequence). This chain's CDR3 is CASSNWGGNNEQFF. CDR3 DNA: TGTGCCAGTAGTAATTGGGGGGGCAACAATGAGCAGTTCTTC.

The rearrangement joins TRBV29-1 to TRBJ2-3, with TRBD1 identical over 7 bases. Germline CDR1 is SQVTM and CDR2 is ANQGSEA. The CDR3 is 11 residues long. V lost 7 bases and J lost 7; bases outside the gene matches: 5. Written as DNA, the CDR3 is TGCAGCGAACGACAGGGTTATACGCAGTATTTT. This sequence encodes CSERQGYTQYF.

This chain joins TRBV2 and TRBJ2-1, with D unclear. The CDR3 is 15 residues long. CDR1 and CDR2 from the germline V gene are SNHLY and FYNNEI. V was clipped by 5 bases and J by 1 base, with 12 bases between them. CDR3 DNA sequence: TGTGCCAGCAGTAAAGGGAAAGGGTCCTACAATGAGCAGTTCTTC. Its translation: CASSKGKGSYNEQFF.

The table lists this clone with a few counts. V is TRBV5-4 and J is TRBJ2-3; a possible D gene is TRBD2 (7 bases). Germline V CDR1 and CDR2: SGHNT, YYREEE (reference sequence). Trimming shortened V by 4 bases and J by 0 bases, and 9 bases separated the two germline ends. This CDR3 has 14 residues. This CDR3 reads CASSRGGSTDTQYF. The DNA of the CDR3 is TGTGCCAGCAGCCGCGGGGGCAGCACAGATACGCAGTATTTT.

This chain links TRBV6-1 with TRBJ2-2; no clear D. The CDR3 length is 13 residues. Trimming cost V 1 base and J 4 bases, with 4 bases left between them. CDR1 is MNHNS and CDR2 is SASEGT in the germline V gene. The CDR3 region is CASSEVGTGELFF. The CDR3 DNA reads TGTGCCAGCAGTGAAGTGGGCACCGGGGAGCTGTTTTTT.

The DNA for the CDR3 is TGTGCCAGCAGCCCGCCGGGACAGAATAAAGCTTTCTTT. This codes for CASSPPGQNKAFF. The V gene is TRBV11-3, the J gene TRBJ1-1; 7 bases map to TRBD1. The CDR3 is 13 amino acids. CDR1 SGHNT and CDR2 YENEEA come from the germline V gene. The ends lost 5 bases at V and 9 bases at J; junction bases unmatched: 9.

V is TRBV9 and J is TRBJ2-5; D possibly corresponds to TRBD2 (5 bases). Germline assignment: CDR1 SGDLS and CDR2 YYNGEE. Trimming removed 3 bases from V and 5 bases from J, with 14 bases in between. The CDR3 covers 14 residues. In DNA, the CDR3 is TGTGCCAGCAGCGGCCTATCTCCGGGGGAGACCCAGTACTTC. Protein product: CASSGLSPGETQYF.

The chain's CDR3 is CASSRPPGGVNEQFF. In nucleotides, the CDR3 is TGTGCCAGCAGCCGACCCCCAGGGGGCGTAAATGAGCAGTTCTTC. The genes are TRBV7-2 and TRBJ2-1; 8 bases are a match to TRBD1. Germline V CDR1 and CDR2: SGHTA, FQGNSA. The ends lost 5 bases at V and 7 bases at J; junction bases unmatched: 10. CDR3 length: 15 residues.

The gene calls are TRBV5-1 and TRBJ2-3; TRBD2 matches at 16 bases. Per the germline V gene, CDR1 is SGHRS and CDR2 is YFSETQ. The ends lost 1 base at V and 1 base at J; junction bases unmatched: 9. There are 20 residues in the CDR3. CDR3 in amino acids: CASSLRGTSGGAEGTDTQYF. CDR3 bases: TGCGCCAGCAGCTTGAGGGGGACTAGCGGGGGGGCCGAGGGCACAGATACGCAGTATTTT.

The chain employs TRBV5-1 and TRBJ2-7; D is unresolved. This CDR3 comprises 14 residues. Between the trimmed V and J ends, which lost 3 bases and 0 bases, there was a span of 10 bases. From germline, CDR1 is SGHRS and CDR2 YFSETQ. The CDR3, as DNA: TGCGCCAGCAGCTGGAGTGGCAGCTCCTACGAGCAGTACTTC. This encodes CASSWSGSSYEQYF. Variable domain in full (rest from reference TRBV5-1 and TRBJ2-7): KAGVTQTPRYLIKTRGQQVTLSCSPISGHRSVSWYQQTPGQGLQFLFEYFSETQRNKGNFPGRFSGRQFSNSRSEMNVSTLELGDSALYLCASSWSGSSYEQYFGPGTRLTVT.

The chain combines TRBV5-4 with TRBJ2-2, with 7 nucleotides matching TRBD1. The CDR3 has 15 amino acids. The V gene end was trimmed by 5 bases and the J gene end by 5 bases; junction bases not matched to a gene: 9. Germline assignment: CDR1 SGHNT and CDR2 YYREEE (reference sequence). CDR3 bases: TGTGCCAGCAGTACGACAGGGAAAGTAACCGGGGAGCTGTTTTTT. Amino acid sequence: CASSTTGKVTGELFF.

The gene calls are TRBV6-5 and TRBJ2-3; the D is unclear. This CDR3 has 14 residues. The ends were cut back, 0 bases at V and 2 bases at J, with 6 bases in the middle. From germline, CDR1 is MNHEY and CDR2 SVGAGI. CDR3 in amino acids: CASSYSPDTDTQYF. The CDR3 DNA reads as TGTGCCAGCAGTTACTCTCCGGACACAGATACGCAGTATTTT.

This clone was counted between two and nine times. This chain joins TRBV5-4 and TRBJ1-6; maybe TRBD1 (6 bases). V was clipped by 5 bases and J by 12 bases, with 12 bases between them. This CDR3 contains 12 residues. Germline CDR1 reads SGHNT; CDR2 reads YYREEE (reference sequence). The CDR3 spells CASRAPGEPLHF. CDR3 bases: TGTGCCAGCAGGGCCCCAGGGGAACCCCTCCACTTT.

The V call is TRBV5-1, the J call TRBJ2-5; D possibly uses TRBD1 or TRBD2 (5 bases each). Trimming removed 0 bases from V and 2 bases from J, with 11 bases in between. Germline CDR1 reads SGHRS; CDR2 reads YFSETQ. This CDR3 contains 15 residues. CDR3 loop: CASSLGGLGQETQYF. CDR3 DNA sequence: TGCGCCAGCAGCTTGGGGGGGTTAGGACAAGAGACCCAGTACTTC.

The genes are TRBV5-4 and TRBJ2-7, with TRBD2 matching 9 bases. The CDR3 loop spans 16 amino acids. The J segment lost 0 bases and the V segment lost 4 bases, leaving 8 bases of the junction unmatched. Germline values: CDR1 SGHNT, CDR2 YYREEE (reference sequence). CDR3 nucleotide sequence: TGTGCCAGCAGCCCGGCTAGCGGGGTGAGCTCCTACGAGCAGTACTTC. Encoded protein: CASSPASGVSSYEQYF.